Each of the 4 T cell receptor beta chains below was sequenced from the same sample in a study of T-cell reconstitution after alpha-beta-depleted transplantation in children (dated by TCRdb to the mid-2010s). Library creation used PCR. The instrument given in TCRdb is Illumina HiSeq 2500. To normalize quantification of the TCRbeta repertoire, the TCR libraries were built with molecular barcoding that relied on unique molecular identifiers. Clones were called with MiXCR by TCRdb after fastp trimmed the public reads at Q25, and only in-frame beta chains were retained. Identical CDR3 protein sequences are pooled into one entry, listed with their most common genes and DNA. The sample table records 200,000 to 250,000 distinct CDR3 sequences; around 7.7% of these occur just once. The biggest ten clones account for 35% to 45% of the sample. The treatment or condition label corresponds to: allogeneic hematopoietic cell transplantation with graft depleted of TCRalphabeta T cells and CD19 B cells.

The sample consisted of PBMCs, mostly from graft donor cells, taken 360 days after TCRalphabeta/CD19-depleted stem cell transplant. The receptors come from a male patient between 2 and 15 years old who had a stem cell transplant for acute myeloid leukemia, so the T cells may come from the graft donor.

This clonotype was seen a few times. J is TRBJ2-1 and V is TRBV12-3 or TRBV12-4, with 7 bases fitting TRBD1. V gave up 1 base and J gave up 7 bases; unmatched junction bases: 7. CDR3 length equals 15 residues. This chain's CDR3 is CASSLEGAGINEQFF. CDR3 DNA sequence: TGTGCCAGCAGTTTAGAGGGGGCGGGTATAAATGAGCAGTTCTTC.

This clonotype has just a few counts. V is TRBV10-3 and J is TRBJ2-6; tentatively, D is TRBD2 (6 bases). The V gene's germline CDR1 is ENHRY and CDR2 SYGVKD. V shed 8 bases and J shed 0 bases, with 11 bases lying between them. CDR3 length: 15 amino acids. CDR3 in amino acids: CAILEGSSGANVLTF. The DNA for the CDR3 is TGTGCCATCTTGGAGGGTAGCTCTGGGGCCAACGTCCTGACTTTC.

CDR3 nucleotide sequence: TGTGCCAGCAGCGCCAGGGGTTGGGACACTGAAGCTTTCTTT. It specifies CASSARGWDTEAFF. V gene TRBV9 combines with J gene TRBJ1-1; D possibly corresponds to TRBD1 (6 bases). CDR1 SGDLS and CDR2 YYNGEE come from the germline V gene. The CDR3 runs 14 residues. Trimming stripped 3 bases from V and 3 bases from J, with 12 bases between.

The V call is TRBV2, the J call TRBJ2-7; no clear D. The CDR3 has 13 residues. Germline V CDR1 and CDR2: SNHLY, FYNNEI. Trimming pared 0 bases from V and 3 bases from J, leaving 6 bases between. The CDR3 here is CASSEAVVYEQYF. The CDR3 DNA reads as TGTGCCAGCAGTGAAGCGGTGGTCTACGAGCAGTACTTC.